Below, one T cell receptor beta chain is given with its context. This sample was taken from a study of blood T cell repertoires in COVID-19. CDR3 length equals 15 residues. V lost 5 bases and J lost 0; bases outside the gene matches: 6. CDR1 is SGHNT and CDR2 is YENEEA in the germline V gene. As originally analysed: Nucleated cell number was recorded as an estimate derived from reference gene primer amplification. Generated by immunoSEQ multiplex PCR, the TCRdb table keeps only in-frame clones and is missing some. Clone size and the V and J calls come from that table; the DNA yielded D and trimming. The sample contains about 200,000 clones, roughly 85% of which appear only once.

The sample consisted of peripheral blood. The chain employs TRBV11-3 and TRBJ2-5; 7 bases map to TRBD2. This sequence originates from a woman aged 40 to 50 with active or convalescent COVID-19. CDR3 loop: CASSPRAGNQETQYF. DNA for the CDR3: TGTGCCAGCAGCCCTAGAGCGGGGAACCAAGAGACCCAGTACTTC.